A selection of T cell receptor beta chains follows, all from one sample in a study of T cell responses to AZD1222 COVID-19 vaccine. Assay used: immunoSEQ multiplex PCR; TCRdb lists only in-frame clones, some missing. The sample gives some 150,000 clones, 80% to 90% of which show up once; just over 9% is in the top ten. The starting material was peripheral blood, obtained 28 days after the second AZD1222 dose. Receptors originate from an adult who received the AZD1222 COVID-19 vaccine. Each CDR3 is given with its conserved first and last residue. Fields, in order: clone size, J gene, D gene, V gene, CDR3 DNA, CDR3 protein. A D gene is named only where the DNA matches it firmly. Clone size is given for some rows only: seen once, a few or many times, or a class if the clone is expanded.

-	TRBJ1-5	-	TRBV5-1	TGCGCCAGCAGCTTAAGCCCCGATCAGCCCCAGCATTTT	CASSLSPDQPQHF
-	TRBJ2-3	-	TRBV21-1	TGTGCCAGCAGCAAATCCACGGGACACGACACAGATACGCAGTATTTT	CASSKSTGHDTDTQYF
-	TRBJ2-4	TRBD2	TRBV20-1	TGCAGTGCTAGTAGCGGGAGAAGAGATAAAAACATTCAGTACTTC	CSASSGRRDKNIQYF
-	TRBJ2-1	TRBD2	TRBV5-6	TGTGCCAGCAGCTCAGGGACTAGCGGATACAATGAGCAGTTCTTC	CASSSGTSGYNEQFF
-	TRBJ2-4	TRBD2	TRBV5-6	TGTGCCAGCAGCTTGGAAAGCGGGAGCTGGGCCAAAAACATTCAGTACTTC	CASSLESGSWAKNIQYF
once	TRBJ1-4	-	TRBV4-1	TGCGCCAGCAGCCACCCAAGAAGGTCAACTAATGAAAAACTGTTTTTT	CASSHPRRSTNEKLFF
few	TRBJ1-3	-	TRBV3-1/TRBV3-2	TGTGCCAGCACCCCGGGCTTTCTCGGAAACACCATATATTTT	CASTPGFLGNTIYF
-	TRBJ1-3	TRBD1	TRBV30	TGTGCCTGGAGTGTACGGGACAGGAGATATGAGAATCCTGGAAACACCATATATTTT	CAWSVRDRRYENPGNTIYF
-	TRBJ2-7	TRBD2	TRBV6-2/TRBV6-3	TGTGCCAGCTGCCCCCAGGGGGGACTAGCGGGTACCTACGAGCAGTACTTC	CASCPQGGLAGTYEQYF
-	TRBJ2-7	TRBD1	TRBV5-4	TGTGCCAGCAGCCCACAGGGGGCTGGATACGAGCAGTACTTC	CASSPQGAGYEQYF
-	TRBJ2-2	TRBD1	TRBV19	TGTGCCAGTCAAAAACAGGGGATTAACACCGGGGAGCTGTTTTTT	CASQKQGINTGELFF